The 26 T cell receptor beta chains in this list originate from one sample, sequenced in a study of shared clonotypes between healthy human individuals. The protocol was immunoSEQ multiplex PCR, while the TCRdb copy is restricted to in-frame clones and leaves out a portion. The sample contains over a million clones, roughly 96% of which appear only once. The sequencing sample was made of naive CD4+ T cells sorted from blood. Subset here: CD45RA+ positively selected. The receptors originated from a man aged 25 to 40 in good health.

The CDR3 loop reads CASSSLRRVSYGYTF. The CDR3 region has the DNA TGTGCCAGTAGTTCCTTAAGGAGGGTTTCCTATGGCTACACCTTC. The V and J genes are TRBV19 and TRBJ1-2; D call uncertain. Germline lookup yields CDR1 LNHDA and CDR2 SQIVND (reference sequence). V lost 5 bases and J 4 bases, leaving 17 bases between the germline ends. The CDR3 is 15 residues long.

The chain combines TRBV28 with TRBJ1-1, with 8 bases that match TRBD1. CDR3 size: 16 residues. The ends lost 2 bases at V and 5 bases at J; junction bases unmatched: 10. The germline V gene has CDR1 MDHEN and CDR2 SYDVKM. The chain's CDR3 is CASSLQGAAGWTEAFF. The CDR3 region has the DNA TGTGCCAGCAGTTTACAGGGGGCCGCCGGGTGGACTGAAGCTTTCTTT.

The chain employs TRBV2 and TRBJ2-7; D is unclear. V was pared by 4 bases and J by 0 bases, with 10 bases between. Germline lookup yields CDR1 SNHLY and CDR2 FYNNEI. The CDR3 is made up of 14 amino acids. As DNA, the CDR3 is TGTGCCAGCAGTGCGACTTCTAGCTCCTACGAGCAGTACTTC. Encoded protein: CASSATSSSYEQYF.

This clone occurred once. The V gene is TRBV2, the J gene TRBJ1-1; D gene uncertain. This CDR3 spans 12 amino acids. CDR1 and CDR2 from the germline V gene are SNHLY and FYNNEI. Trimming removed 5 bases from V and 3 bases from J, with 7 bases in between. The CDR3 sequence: CASSLMDTEAFF. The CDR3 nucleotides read TGTGCCAGCAGTCTCATGGACACTGAAGCTTTCTTT.

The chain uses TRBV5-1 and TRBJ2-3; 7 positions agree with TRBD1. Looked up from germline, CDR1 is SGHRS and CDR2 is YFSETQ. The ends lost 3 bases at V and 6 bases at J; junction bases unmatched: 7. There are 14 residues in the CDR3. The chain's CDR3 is CASSSTTGPDTQYF. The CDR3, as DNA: TGCGCCAGCAGCTCAACGACAGGGCCCGATACGCAGTATTTT.

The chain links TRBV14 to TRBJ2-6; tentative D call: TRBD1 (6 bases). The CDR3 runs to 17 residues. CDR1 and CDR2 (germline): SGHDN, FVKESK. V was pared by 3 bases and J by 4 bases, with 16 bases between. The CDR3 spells CASSHPGHSWGANVLTF. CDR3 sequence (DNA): TGTGCCAGCAGCCATCCGGGACATTCTTGGGGGGCCAACGTCCTGACTTTC.

CDR3 loop: CASSSRQGQNQPQHF. The CDR3 region has the DNA TGTGCCAGCAGCTCTCGACAGGGCCAGAATCAGCCCCAGCATTTT. The chain links TRBV7-8 to TRBJ1-5, with 7 bases matching TRBD1. Germline trimming cut 4 bases from V and 4 bases from J; bases unmatched to any gene: 7. The CDR3 loop spans 15 amino acids. Germline loops: CDR1 SGHVS, CDR2 FQNEAQ.

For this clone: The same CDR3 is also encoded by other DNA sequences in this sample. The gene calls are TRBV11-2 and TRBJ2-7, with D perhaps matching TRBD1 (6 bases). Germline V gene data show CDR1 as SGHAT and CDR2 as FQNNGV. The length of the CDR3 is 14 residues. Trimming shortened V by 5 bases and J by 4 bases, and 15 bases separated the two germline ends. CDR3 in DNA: TGTGCCAGCAGCGCAGACAGGTTTTCTTACGAGCAGTACTTC. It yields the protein CASSADRFSYEQYF.

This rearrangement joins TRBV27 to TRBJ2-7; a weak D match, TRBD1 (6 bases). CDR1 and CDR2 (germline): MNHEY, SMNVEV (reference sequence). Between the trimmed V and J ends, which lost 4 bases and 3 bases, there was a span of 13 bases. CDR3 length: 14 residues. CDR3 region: CASSYRVLDYEQYF. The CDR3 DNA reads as TGTGCCAGCAGTTACAGGGTTTTAGACTACGAGCAGTACTTC.

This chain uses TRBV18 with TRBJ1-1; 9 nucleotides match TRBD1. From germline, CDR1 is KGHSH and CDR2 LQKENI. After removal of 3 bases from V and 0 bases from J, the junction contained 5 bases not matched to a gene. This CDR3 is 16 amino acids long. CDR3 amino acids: CASSPRQGGMNTEAFF. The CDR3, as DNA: TGTGCCAGCTCACCCAGACAGGGGGGCATGAACACTGAAGCTTTCTTT.

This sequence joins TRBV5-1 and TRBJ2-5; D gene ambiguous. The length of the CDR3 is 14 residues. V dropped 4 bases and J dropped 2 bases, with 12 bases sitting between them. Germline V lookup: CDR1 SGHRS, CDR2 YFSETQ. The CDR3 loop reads CASSVHYRQETQYF. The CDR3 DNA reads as TGCGCCAGCAGCGTACACTACCGGCAAGAGACCCAGTACTTC.

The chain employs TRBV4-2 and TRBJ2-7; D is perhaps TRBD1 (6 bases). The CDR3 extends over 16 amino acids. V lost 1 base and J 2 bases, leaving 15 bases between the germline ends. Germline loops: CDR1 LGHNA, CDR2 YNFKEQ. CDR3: CASSQAPQGTPYEQYF. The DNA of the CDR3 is TGTGCCAGCAGCCAAGCCCCACAGGGCACACCCTACGAGCAGTACTTC.

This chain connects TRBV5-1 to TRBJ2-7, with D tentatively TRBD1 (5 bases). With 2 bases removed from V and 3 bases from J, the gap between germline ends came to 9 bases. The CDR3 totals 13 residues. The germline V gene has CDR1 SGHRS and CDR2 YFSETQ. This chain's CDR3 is CASSFDSNYEQYF. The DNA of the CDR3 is TGCGCCAGCAGCTTCGACAGTAACTACGAGCAGTACTTC.

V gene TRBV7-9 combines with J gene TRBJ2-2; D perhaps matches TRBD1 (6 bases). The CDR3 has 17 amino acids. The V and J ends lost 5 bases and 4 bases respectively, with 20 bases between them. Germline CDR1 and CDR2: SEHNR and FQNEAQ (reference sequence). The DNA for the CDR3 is TGTGCCAGCAGCCCCTCAAATTTTGGGGGCGGCACCGGGGAGCTGTTTTTT. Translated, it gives CASSPSNFGGGTGELFF. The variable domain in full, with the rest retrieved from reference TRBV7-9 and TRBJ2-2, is DTGVSQNPRHKITKRGQNVTFRCDPISEHNRLYWYRQTLGQGPEFLTYFQNEAQLEKSRLLSDRFSAERPKGSFSTLEIQRTEQGDSAMYLCASSPSNFGGGTGELFFGEGSRLTVL.

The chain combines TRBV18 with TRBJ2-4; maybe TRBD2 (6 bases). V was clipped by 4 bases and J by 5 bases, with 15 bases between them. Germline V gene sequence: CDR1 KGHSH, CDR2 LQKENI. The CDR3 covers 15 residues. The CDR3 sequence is CASSQLTRTENIQYF. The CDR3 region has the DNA TGTGCCAGCTCACAATTGACTAGGACCGAAAACATTCAGTACTTC.

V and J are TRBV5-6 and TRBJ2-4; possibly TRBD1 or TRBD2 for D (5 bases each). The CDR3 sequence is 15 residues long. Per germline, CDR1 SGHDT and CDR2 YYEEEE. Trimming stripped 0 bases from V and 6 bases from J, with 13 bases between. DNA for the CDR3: TGTGCCAGCAGCTTGGAGACGGGACGGCCAAACATTCAGTACTTC. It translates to CASSLETGRPNIQYF.

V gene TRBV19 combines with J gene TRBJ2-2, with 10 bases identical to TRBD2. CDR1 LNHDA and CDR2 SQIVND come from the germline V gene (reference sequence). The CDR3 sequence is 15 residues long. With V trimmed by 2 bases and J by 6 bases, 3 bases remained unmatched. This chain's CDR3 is CASSILAGAAGELFF. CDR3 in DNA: TGTGCCAGTAGTATACTAGCGGGAGCCGCCGGGGAGCTGTTTTTT.

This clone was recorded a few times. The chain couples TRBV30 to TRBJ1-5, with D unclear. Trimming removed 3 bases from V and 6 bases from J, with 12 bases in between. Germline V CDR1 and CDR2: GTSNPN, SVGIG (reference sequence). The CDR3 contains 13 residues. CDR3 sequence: CAWRGQDGQPQHF. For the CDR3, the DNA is TGTGCCTGGAGGGGCCAGGATGGTCAGCCCCAGCATTTT.

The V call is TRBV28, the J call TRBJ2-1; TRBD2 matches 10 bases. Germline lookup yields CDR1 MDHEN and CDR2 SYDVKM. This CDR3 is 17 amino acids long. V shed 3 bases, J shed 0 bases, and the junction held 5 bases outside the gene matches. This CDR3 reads CASSFTASGSSYNEQFF. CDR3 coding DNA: TGTGCCAGCAGTTTTACGGCTAGCGGGAGCTCCTACAATGAGCAGTTCTTC.

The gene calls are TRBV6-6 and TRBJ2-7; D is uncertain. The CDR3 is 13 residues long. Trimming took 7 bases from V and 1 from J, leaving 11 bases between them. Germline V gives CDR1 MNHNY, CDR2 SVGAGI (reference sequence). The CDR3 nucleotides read TGTGCCAGCAACGGGCCTACTTCCTACGAGCAGTACTTC. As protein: CASNGPTSYEQYF.

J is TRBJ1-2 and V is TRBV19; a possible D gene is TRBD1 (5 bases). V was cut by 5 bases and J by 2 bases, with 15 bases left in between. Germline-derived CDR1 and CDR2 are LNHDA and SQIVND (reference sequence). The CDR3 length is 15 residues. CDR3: CASSLTTGSNYGYTF. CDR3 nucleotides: TGTGCCAGTAGTCTTACCACAGGATCCAACTATGGCTACACCTTC.

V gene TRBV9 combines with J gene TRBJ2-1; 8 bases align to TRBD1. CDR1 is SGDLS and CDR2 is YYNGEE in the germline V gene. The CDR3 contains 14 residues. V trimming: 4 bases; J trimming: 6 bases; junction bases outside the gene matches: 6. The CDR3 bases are TGTGCCAGCAGCCCGCGGACAGGGTTCAATGAGCAGTTCTTC. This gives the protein CASSPRTGFNEQFF.

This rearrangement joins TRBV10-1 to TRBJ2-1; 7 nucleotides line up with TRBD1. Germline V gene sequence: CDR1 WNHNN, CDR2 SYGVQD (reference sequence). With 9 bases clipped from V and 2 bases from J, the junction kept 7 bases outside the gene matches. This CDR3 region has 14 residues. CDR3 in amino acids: CASGKGAAYNEQFF. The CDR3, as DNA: TGCGCCAGTGGCAAGGGGGCCGCCTACAATGAGCAGTTCTTC.

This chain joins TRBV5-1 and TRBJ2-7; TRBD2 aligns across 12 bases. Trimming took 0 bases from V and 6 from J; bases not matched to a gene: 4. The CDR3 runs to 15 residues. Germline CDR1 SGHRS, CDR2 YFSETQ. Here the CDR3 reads CASSLGLAGVGEQYF. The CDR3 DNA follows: TGCGCCAGCAGCTTGGGACTAGCGGGAGTGGGCGAGCAGTACTTC. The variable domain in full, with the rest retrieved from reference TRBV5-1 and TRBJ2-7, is KAGVTQTPRYLIKTRGQQVTLSCSPISGHRSVSWYQQTPGQGLQFLFEYFSETQRNKGNFPGRFSGRQFSNSRSEMNVSTLELGDSALYLCASSLGLAGVGEQYFGPGTRLTVT.

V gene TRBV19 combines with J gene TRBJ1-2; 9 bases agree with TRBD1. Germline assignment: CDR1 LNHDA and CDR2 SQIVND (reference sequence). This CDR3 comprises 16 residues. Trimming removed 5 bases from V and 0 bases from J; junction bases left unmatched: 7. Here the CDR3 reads CASSPGQGIANYGYTF. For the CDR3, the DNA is TGTGCCAGTAGTCCGGGACAGGGAATAGCTAACTATGGCTACACCTTC.

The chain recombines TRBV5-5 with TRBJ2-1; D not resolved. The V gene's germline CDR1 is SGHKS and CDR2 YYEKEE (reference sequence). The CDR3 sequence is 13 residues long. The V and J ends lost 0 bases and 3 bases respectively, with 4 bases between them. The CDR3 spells CASSLDHYNEQFF. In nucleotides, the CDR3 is TGTGCCAGCAGCTTGGACCACTACAATGAGCAGTTCTTC.